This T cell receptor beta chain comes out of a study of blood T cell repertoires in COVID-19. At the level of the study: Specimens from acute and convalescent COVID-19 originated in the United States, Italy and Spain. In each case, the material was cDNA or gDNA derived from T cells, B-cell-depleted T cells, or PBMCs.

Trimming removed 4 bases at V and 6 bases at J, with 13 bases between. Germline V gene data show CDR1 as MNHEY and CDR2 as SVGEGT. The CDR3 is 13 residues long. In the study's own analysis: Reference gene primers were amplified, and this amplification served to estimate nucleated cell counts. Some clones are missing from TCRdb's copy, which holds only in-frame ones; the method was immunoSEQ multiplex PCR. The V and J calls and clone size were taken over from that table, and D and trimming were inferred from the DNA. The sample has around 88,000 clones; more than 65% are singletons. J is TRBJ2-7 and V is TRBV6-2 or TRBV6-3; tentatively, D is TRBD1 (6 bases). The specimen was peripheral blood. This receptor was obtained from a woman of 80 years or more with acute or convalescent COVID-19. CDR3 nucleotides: TGTGCCAGCAGTTCCCCCCCCAGGGGCGAGCAGTACTTC. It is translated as CASSSPPRGEQYF.